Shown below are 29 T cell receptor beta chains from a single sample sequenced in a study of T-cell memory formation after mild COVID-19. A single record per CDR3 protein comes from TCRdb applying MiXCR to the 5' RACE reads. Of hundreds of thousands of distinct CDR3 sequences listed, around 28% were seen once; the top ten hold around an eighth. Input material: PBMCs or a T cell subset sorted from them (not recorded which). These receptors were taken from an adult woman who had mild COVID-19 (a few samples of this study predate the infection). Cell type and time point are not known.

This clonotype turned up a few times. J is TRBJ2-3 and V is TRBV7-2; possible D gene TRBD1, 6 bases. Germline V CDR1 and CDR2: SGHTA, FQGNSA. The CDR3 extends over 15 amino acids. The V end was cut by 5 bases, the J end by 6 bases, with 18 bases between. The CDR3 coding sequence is TGTGCCAGCAGCCGGCCGGGACGCCAGGGGGATACGCAGTATTTT. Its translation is CASSRPGRQGDTQYF.

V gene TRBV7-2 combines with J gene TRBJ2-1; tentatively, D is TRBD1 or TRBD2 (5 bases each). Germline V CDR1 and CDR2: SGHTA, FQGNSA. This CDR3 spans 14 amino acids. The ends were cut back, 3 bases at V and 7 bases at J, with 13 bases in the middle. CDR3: CASSFRDRRNEQFF. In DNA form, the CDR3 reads TGTGCCAGCAGCTTCCGGGACCGCCGAAATGAGCAGTTCTTC.

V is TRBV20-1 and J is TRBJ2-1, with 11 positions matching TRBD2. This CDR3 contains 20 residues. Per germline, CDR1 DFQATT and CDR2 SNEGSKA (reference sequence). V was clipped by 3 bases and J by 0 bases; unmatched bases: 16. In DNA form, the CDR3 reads TGCAGTGCTAGGGGCGGGGGACTAGCGGAAACCCTCAGCTCCTACAATGAGCAGTTCTTC. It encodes CSARGGGLAETLSSYNEQFF.

CDR3 DNA sequence: TGCAGTGCTAGGACCGGGACAGGGGGGTATGGCTACACCTTC. Its translation: CSARTGTGGYGYTF. This chain joins TRBV20-1 and TRBJ1-2, with TRBD1 identical over 11 bases. The length of the CDR3 is 14 residues. Germline CDR1 is DFQATT and CDR2 is SNEGSKA (reference sequence). J was trimmed by 5 bases and V by 3 bases; bases with no gene match: 5.

The CDR3 spells CASRPVAGVREQYF. As DNA, the CDR3 is TGCGCCAGCAGACCCGTAGCGGGAGTAAGGGAGCAGTACTTC. The chain uses TRBV5-1 and TRBJ2-7, with 9 bases matching TRBD2. V gave up 5 bases and J gave up 7 bases; unmatched junction bases: 10. Germline CDR1 SGHRS, CDR2 YFSETQ. The CDR3 is 14 amino acids.

The CDR3 loop reads CASSLGISGTQYF. Written as DNA, the CDR3 is TGTGCCAGCAGCTTAGGGATTTCCGGGACCCAGTACTTC. The chain uses TRBV7-2 and TRBJ2-5, with D uncertain. V lost 1 base to trimming and J lost 7 bases, with 10 bases between them. The CDR3 consists of 13 residues. Germline CDR1 reads SGHTA; CDR2 reads FQGNSA. The full variable domain, rest sourced from reference TRBV7-2 and TRBJ2-5, is GAGVSQSPSNKVTEKGKDVELRCDPISGHTALYWYRQSLGQGLEFLIYFQGNSAPDKSGLPSDRFSAERTGGSVSTLTIQRTQQEDSAVYLCASSLGISGTQYFGPGTRLLVL.

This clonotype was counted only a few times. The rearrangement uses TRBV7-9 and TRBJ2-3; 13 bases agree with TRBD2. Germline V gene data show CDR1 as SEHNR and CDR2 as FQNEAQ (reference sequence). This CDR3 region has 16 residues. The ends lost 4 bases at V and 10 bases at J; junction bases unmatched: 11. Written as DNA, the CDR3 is TGTGCCAGCAGCTCCCTGGCCGGACTAGCGGGAGACGCGCAGTATTTT. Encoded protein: CASSSLAGLAGDAQYF.

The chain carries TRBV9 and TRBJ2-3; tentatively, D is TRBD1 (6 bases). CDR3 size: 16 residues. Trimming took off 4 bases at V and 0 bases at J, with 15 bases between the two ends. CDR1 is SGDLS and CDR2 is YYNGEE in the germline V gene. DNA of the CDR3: TGTGCCAGCAGCCCTCGACAGGCCTCTAGCACAGATACGCAGTATTTT. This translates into CASSPRQASSTDTQYF.

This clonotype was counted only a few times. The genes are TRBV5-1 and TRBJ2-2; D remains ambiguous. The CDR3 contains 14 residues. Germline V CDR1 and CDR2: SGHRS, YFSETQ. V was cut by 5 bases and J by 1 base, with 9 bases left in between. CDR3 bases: TGCGCCAGCAGAGGATTAGAGAACACCGGGGAGCTGTTTTTT. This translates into CASRGLENTGELFF.

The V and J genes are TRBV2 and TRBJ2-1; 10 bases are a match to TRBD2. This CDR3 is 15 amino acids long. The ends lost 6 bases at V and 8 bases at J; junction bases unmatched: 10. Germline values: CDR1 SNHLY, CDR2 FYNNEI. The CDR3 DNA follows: TGTGCCAGCAGCCGTACAGCGGGGGGGCCCGATGAGCAGTTCTTC. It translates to CASSRTAGGPDEQFF.

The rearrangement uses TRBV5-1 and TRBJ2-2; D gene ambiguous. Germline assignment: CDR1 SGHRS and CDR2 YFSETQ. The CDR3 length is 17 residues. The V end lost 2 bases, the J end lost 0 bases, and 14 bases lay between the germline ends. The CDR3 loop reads CASSFLGPAANTGELFF. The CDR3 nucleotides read TGCGCCAGCAGCTTTCTCGGACCCGCCGCGAACACCGGGGAGCTGTTTTTT.

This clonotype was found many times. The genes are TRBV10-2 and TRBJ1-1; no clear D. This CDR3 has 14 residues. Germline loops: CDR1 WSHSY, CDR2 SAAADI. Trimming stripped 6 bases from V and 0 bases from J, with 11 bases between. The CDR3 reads CASSRISMNTEAFF. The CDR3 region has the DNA TGCGCCAGCAGCAGGATTTCCATGAACACTGAAGCTTTCTTT.

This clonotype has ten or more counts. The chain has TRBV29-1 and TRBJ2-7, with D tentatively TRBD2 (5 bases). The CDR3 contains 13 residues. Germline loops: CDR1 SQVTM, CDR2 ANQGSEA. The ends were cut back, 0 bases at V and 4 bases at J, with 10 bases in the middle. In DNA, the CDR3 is TGCAGCGTTGAAGATCAGCGGAGTTACGAGCAGTACTTC. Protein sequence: CSVEDQRSYEQYF.

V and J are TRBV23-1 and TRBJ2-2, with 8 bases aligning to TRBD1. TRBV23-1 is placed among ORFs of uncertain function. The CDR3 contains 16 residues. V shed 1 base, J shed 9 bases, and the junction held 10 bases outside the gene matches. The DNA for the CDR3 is TGCGCCAGCAGTCAATTAGTGCCAGGGGGCATCAGGGAGCTGTTTTTT. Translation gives CASSQLVPGGIRELFF.

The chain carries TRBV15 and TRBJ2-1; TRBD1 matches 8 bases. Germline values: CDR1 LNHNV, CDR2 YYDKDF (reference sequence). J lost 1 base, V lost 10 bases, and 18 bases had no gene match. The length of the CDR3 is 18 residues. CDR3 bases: TGTGCCATAGGGGGGCCGGACAGGGTAAAAAAGTCCTACAATGAGCAGTTCTTC. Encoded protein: CAIGGPDRVKKSYNEQFF.

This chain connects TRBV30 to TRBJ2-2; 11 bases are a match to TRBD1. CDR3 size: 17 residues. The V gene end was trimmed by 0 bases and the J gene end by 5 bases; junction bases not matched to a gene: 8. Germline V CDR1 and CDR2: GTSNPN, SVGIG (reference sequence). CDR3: CAWSVFGQGAWTGELFF. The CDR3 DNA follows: TGTGCCTGGAGTGTGTTTGGACAGGGGGCCTGGACCGGGGAGCTGTTTTTT.

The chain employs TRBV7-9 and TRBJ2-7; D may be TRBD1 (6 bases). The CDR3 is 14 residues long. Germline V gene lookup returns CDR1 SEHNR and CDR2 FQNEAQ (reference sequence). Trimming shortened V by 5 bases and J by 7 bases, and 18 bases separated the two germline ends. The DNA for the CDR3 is TGTGCCAGCAGCCCCCAGGGGAGCCCCAGGGAGCAGTACTTC. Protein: CASSPQGSPREQYF. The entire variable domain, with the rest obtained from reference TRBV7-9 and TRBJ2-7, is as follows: DTGVSQNPRHKITKRGQNVTFRCDPISEHNRLYWYRQTLGQGPEFLTYFQNEAQLEKSRLLSDRFSAERPKGSFSTLEIQRTEQGDSAMYLCASSPQGSPREQYFGPGTRLTVT.

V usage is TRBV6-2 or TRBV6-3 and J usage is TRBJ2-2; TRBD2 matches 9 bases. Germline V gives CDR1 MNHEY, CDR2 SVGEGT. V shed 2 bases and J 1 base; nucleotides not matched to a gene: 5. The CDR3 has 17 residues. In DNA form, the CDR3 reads TGTGCCAGCAGTTACAGTACTAGCGGGTTGAACACCGGGGAGCTGTTTTTT. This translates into CASSYSTSGLNTGELFF.

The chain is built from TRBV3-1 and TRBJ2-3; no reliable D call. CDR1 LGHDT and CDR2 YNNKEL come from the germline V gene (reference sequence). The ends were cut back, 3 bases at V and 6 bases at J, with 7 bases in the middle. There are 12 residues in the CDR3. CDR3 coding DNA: TGTGCCAGCAGCCACCGGTGGGATACGCAGTATTTT. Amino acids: CASSHRWDTQYF.

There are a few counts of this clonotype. The CDR3 DNA follows: TGTGCCAGCTCAACTCCCTTAGGAGGGGCCAACTACGAGCAGTACTTC. Its translation is CASSTPLGGANYEQYF. The chain combines TRBV18 with TRBJ2-7; D may be TRBD2 (6 bases). Germline V CDR1 and CDR2: KGHSH, LQKENI. V was clipped by 5 bases and J by 3 bases, with 20 bases between them. CDR3 size: 16 residues.

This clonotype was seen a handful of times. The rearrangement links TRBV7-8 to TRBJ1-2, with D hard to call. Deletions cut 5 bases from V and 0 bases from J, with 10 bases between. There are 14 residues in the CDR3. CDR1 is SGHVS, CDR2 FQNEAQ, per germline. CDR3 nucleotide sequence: TGTGCCAGCAGCCAGAGACCTACTAACTATGGCTACACCTTC. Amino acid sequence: CASSQRPTNYGYTF.

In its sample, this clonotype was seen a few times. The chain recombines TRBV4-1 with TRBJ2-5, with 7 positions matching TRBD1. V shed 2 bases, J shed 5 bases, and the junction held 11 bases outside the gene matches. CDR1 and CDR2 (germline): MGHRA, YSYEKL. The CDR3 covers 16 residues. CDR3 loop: CASSQLFGQVKETQYF. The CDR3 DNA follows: TGCGCCAGCAGCCAACTATTCGGACAGGTGAAGGAGACCCAGTACTTC.

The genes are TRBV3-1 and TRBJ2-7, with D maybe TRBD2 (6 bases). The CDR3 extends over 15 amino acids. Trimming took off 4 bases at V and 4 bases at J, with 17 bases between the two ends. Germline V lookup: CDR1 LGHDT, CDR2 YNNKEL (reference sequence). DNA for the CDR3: TGTGCCAGCAGCCCCCGGGGAGGAGCCCAGTACGAGCAGTACTTC. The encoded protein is CASSPRGGAQYEQYF.

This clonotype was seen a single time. CDR3 in amino acids: CASSHGGGSTGELFF. The CDR3 nucleotides are TGTGCCAGCAGCCACGGGGGGGGATCCACCGGGGAGCTGTTTTTT. The gene calls are TRBV7-3 and TRBJ2-2; the match to TRBD2 covers 8 bases. Germline V gives CDR1 SGHTA, CDR2 FQGTGA. The trim removed 5 bases at V and 4 bases at J, leaving 6 bases unmatched. The CDR3 has 15 amino acids.

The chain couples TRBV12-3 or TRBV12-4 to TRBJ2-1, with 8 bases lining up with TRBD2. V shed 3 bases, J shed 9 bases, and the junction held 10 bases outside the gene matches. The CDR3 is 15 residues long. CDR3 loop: CASSFDAGGPFEQFF. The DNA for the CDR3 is TGTGCCAGCAGTTTCGACGCGGGGGGTCCATTTGAGCAGTTCTTC.

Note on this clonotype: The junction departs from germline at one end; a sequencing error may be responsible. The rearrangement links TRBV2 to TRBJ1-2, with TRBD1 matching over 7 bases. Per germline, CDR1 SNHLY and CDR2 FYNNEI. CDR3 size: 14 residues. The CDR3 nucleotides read TGTGCCAGCACTGAACAGGGGCGCAGCTATGGCTACACCTTC. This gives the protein CASTEQGRSYGYTF.

The CDR3 region is CASSPRSTSYNEQFF. CDR3 nucleotide sequence: TGTGCCAGCAGCCCACGATCGACTAGCTACAATGAGCAGTTCTTC. This chain connects TRBV7-3 to TRBJ2-1; perhaps TRBD2 as D (6 bases). The germline gives CDR1 SGHTA, CDR2 FQGTGA. The CDR3 spans 15 residues. The germline V and J ends were trimmed by 5 bases and 3 bases, with 14 bases remaining between them. Full variable domain (rest looked up from reference TRBV7-3 and TRBJ2-1): GAGVSQTPSNKVTEKGKYVELRCDPISGHTALYWYRQSLGQGPEFLIYFQGTGAADDSGLPNDRFFAVRPEGSVSTLKIQRTERGDSAVYLCASSPRSTSYNEQFFGPGTRLTVL.

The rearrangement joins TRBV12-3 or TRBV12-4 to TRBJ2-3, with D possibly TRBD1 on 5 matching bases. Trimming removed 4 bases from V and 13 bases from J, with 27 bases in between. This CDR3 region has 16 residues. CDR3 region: CASSSRQKGTHEPEYF. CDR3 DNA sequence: TGTGCCAGCAGTTCCCGACAGAAGGGAACCCACGAACCCGAGTATTTT.

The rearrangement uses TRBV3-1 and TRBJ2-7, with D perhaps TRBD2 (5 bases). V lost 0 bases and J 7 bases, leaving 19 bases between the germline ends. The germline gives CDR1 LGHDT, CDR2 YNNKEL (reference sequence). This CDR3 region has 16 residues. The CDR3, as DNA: TGTGCCAGCAGCCAAGACCGGAGCTGGAGGACGGGAGAGCAGTACTTC. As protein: CASSQDRSWRTGEQYF.